This T cell receptor (beta chain) was sequenced for a study of blood T cell repertoires in COVID-19. About the study: The samples span acute and convalescent COVID-19 from the United States, Italy and Spain. PBMCs, B-cell-depleted T cells, or T cells provided the cDNA or gDNA that made up the material.

The junction had 7 bases not matched to a gene; V was cut back by 8 bases and J by 4 bases. The CDR3 covers 15 residues. Germline V gene lookup returns CDR1 SNHLY and CDR2 FYNNEI. Per the study methods: Estimates of nucleated cell counts were drawn from the amplification of reference gene primers. Sequenced by immunoSEQ multiplex PCR; TCRdb stores in-frame clones only, minus some. V, J and clone size reflect that table, while D and trimming were determined from the DNA. The table shows 50,000 to 75,000 clones, with around 91% occurring only once. The receptor was derived from a human donor in a cohort sampled during active COVID-19. The sample consisted of peripheral blood. This sequence joins TRBV2 and TRBJ2-1; 11 bases line up with TRBD2. The CDR3 DNA reads as TGTGCCAGCTCCTCTAGCGGGGGGCTGTACAATGAGCAGTTCTTC. Protein: CASSSSGGLYNEQFF.